The clone carrying this TCR beta chain was recorded a few times. Its antigen remains unknown. Other nucleotide sequences in the sample specify the same CDR3. With 4 bases removed from V and 0 bases from J, the gap between germline ends came to 9 bases. The CDR3 is 13 residues long. Germline-derived CDR1 and CDR2 are SQVTM and ANQGSEA. The data derive from a study of metastatic and nonmetastatic thyroid tumors. For the study at large: Blood and tumor or nodule tissue repertoires from malignant and benign thyroid patients were compared. Study-wide points: Compared with benign nodules, malignant thyroid tumors were reported to have significantly higher TCR beta diversity in both blood and tumor.

TCRdb reassembled clones from the PCR reads with MiXCR. This table has some 30,000 clones, 11% appearing once. All patients reached thyroid surgery having received no treatment beforehand. The rearrangement links TRBV29-1 to TRBJ2-5; D is possibly TRBD1 (6 bases). The sequencing input was blood. This TCR was sampled from a female donor with papillary thyroid cancer or a benign thyroid nodule (not recorded which). Some clones in this sample may be carry-over from other donors' samples. The CDR3 DNA sequence: TGCAGCGTTGGAGACAGGTACCAAGAGACCCAGTACTTC. Its translation is CSVGDRYQETQYF.